This TCR beta chain emerged from a study of identical twins. Study-wide points: A partial confounding effect on zero-insertion analyses could come from invariant MAIT and iNKT cells.

Germline V gene data show CDR1 as SQVTM and CDR2 as ANQGSEA. Losses at the gene ends were 6 bases for V and 7 bases for J; bases not matched to a gene: 5. The CDR3 spans 13 residues. This clonotype was counted many times. Its antigen is not known. A universal primer site came from template switching; cDNA carried unique molecular identifiers. TCRdb re-derived calls from the 5' RACE reads in MiXCR, one entry per CDR3 protein. Of 350,000 to 600,000 distinct CDR3 sequences in the sample, approximately 14% were seen once. This sample was shared with a second study, whose subject was yellow fever vaccine responses in identical twins.

Sequencing used CD4+ T cells sorted from blood. The J gene is TRBJ2-7, the V gene TRBV29-1; 14 bases fit TRBD2. The source of this sequence is a woman aged 18-29 years in good health. CDR3 DNA: TGCAGCGTAGGGACTAGCGGGAGTGTTGAGCAGTACTTC. Its protein product is CSVGTSGSVEQYF.